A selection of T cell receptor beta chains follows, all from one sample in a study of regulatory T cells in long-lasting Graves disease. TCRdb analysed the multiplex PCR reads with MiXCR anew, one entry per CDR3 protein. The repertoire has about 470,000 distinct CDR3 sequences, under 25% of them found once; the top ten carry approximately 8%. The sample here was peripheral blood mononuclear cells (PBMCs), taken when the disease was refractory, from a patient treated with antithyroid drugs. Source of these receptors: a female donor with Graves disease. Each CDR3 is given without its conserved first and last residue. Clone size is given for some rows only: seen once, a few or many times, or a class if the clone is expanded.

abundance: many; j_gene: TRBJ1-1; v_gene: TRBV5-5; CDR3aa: ASSLGDDTEAF
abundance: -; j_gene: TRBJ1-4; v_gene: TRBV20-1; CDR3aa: SARDGRDGKLF
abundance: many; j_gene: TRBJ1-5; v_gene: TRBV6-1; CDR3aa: ASSEFGQGAYSNQPQH
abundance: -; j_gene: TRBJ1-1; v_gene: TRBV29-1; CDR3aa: SGSTALNTEAF
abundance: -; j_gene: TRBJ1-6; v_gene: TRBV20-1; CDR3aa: SARGGQGYNSPLH
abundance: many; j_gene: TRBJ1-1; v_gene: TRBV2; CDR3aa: ASSDRENTEAF
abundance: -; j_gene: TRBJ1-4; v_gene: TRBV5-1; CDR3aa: ASSLSHNEKLF
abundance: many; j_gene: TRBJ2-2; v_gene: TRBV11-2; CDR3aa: ASSPLRRAGERAGELF
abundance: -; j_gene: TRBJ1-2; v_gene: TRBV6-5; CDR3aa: ASSSVGGSYGYT
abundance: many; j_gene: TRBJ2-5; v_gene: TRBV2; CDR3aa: ASSQGAGALQETQY
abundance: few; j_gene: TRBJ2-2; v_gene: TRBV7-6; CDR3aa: ASSFYARLTTGGNTGELF
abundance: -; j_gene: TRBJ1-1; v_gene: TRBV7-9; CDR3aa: ASRPQGATEAF
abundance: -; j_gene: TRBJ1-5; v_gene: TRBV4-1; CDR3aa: ASSPRQGQPQH
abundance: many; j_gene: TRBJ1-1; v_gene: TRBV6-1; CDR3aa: ASMDSMRTEAF
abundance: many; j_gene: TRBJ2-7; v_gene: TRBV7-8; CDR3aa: ASSLGSNTYEQY
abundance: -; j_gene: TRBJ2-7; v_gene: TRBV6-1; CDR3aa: ASRVGQGPSYEQY
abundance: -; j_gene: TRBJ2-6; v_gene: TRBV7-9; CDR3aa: ASSPRPDRGVAGANVLT
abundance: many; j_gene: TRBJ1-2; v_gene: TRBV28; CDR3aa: ASSLLAWGSGYT
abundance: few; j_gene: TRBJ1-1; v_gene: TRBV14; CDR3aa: ASSQEPGYTEAF
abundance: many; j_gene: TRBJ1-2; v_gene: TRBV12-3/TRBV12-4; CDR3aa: ASSPDRVANYGYT
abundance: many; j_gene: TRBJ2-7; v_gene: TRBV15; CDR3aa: ATSRVMARDFPYEQY
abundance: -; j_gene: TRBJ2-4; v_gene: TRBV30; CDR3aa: AWGREENIQY
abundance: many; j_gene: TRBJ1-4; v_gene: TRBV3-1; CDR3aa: ASSQAEKLF
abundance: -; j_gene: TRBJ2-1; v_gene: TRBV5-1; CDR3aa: ASSDRAITYNEQF
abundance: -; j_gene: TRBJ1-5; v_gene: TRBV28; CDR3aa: ASSFLMGALNQPQH
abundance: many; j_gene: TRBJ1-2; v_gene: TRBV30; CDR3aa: ALLGYGYT
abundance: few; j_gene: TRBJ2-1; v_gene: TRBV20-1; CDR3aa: SAPGTSGRAFNEQF
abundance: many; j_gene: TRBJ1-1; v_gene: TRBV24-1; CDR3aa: ATSDAQLGTEAF
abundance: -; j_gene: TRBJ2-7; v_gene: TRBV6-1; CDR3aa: ASSSPVDEQY
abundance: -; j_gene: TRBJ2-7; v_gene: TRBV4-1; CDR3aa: ASSEGRGVAYEQY
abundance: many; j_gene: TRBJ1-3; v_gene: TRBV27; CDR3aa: ASRSSGNTIY
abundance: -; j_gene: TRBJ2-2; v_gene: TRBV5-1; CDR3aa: ASSLTIGDTGELF
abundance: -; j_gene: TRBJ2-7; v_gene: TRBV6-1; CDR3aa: ASTGTSGPSYEQY
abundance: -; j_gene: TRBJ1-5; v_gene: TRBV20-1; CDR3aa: SARVRGFSNQPQH
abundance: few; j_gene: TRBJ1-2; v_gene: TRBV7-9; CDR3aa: ASTRGGVSDPGYT